This T cell receptor (beta chain) emerged from a study of T cells in lung cancer brain metastases. On the study more broadly: Tobacco use history was present in most of the 20 patients, median around 42 pack-years. Study outcomes and limitations: Brain metastases had fewer unique productive clones than primaries (median 1540 versus 4551). FFPE DNA fragmentation may have prevented retrieving the complete T cell repertoire.

Turning to this clone: Its target is unknown.

The CDR3 has 14 amino acids. V shed 4 bases, J shed 8 bases, and the junction held 11 bases outside the gene matches. Germline CDR1 and CDR2: SGDLS and YYNGEE. Each sample used roughly 2.24–5 ug genomic DNA, matched between paired samples. The table came from immunoSEQ multiplex PCR; TCRdb's copy has only in-frame clones and leaves some out. Altogether 4,900 or so clones are present, roughly 84% being singletons, with the ten largest covering more than 2.5%. This TCR came from a woman aged 50 to 60 with non-small cell lung cancer. The chain is built from TRBV9 and TRBJ1-2, with TRBD1 matching 7 bases. Input material: tumor tissue from the primary lung tumor. The CDR3 loop reads CASSPSPSGGGYTF. DNA of the CDR3: TGTGCCAGCAGCCCTAGCCCCTCAGGGGGGGGCTACACCTTC.